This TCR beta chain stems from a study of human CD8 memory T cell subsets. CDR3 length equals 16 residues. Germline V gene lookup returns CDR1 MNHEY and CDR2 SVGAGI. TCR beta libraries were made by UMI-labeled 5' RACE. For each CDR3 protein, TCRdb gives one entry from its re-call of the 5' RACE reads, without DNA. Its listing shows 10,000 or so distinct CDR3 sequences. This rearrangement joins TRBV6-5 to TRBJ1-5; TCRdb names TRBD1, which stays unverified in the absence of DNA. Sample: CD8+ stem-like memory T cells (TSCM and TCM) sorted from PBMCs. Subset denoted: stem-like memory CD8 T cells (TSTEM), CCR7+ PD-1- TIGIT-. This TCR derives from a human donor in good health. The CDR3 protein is CASRAGTGGFNQPQHF.